One and the same sample provided the 31 T cell receptor beta chains below, sequenced in a study of T cell changes during pregnancy in multiple sclerosis. Clones were sequenced by immunoSEQ multiplex PCR, and TCRdb holds only the in-frame ones, with some missing. Here the sample spans 35,000 to 50,000 clones, roughly 92% being singletons. The sample was CD4+ T cells from peripheral blood mononuclear cells, taken in the first trimester of pregnancy. The receptors were sampled from a female donor with multiple sclerosis, enrolled in a pregnancy study.

The chain joins TRBV6-6 to TRBJ1-5, with D perhaps matching TRBD1 (5 bases). This CDR3 has 13 residues. Germline lookup yields CDR1 MNHNY and CDR2 SVGAGI (reference sequence). Trimming removed 6 bases at V and 2 bases at J, with 8 bases between. Here the CDR3 reads CASRGRGNQPQHF. The CDR3 nucleotides are TGTGCCAGCAGGGGGCGAGGCAATCAGCCCCAGCATTTT.

The chain links TRBV5-1 to TRBJ2-5; D is unclear. V lost 0 bases and J lost 7, with 13 bases in between. This CDR3 is built from 14 residues. Germline V gives CDR1 SGHRS, CDR2 YFSETQ. CDR3 in DNA: TGCGCCAGCAGCTTGGACGGAACTACCGGGACCCAGTACTTC. Amino acid sequence: CASSLDGTTGTQYF. The full variable domain, rest sourced from reference TRBV5-1 and TRBJ2-5, is KAGVTQTPRYLIKTRGQQVTLSCSPISGHRSVSWYQQTPGQGLQFLFEYFSETQRNKGNFPGRFSGRQFSNSRSEMNVSTLELGDSALYLCASSLDGTTGTQYFGPGTRLLVL.

The rearrangement links TRBV29-1 to TRBJ1-4; possibly TRBD1 for D (6 bases). This CDR3 region has 13 residues. Deletions cut 6 bases from V and 6 bases from J, with 14 bases between. The germline gives CDR1 SQVTM, CDR2 ANQGSEA. The CDR3 reads CSVETGSHEKLFF. CDR3 nucleotide sequence: TGCAGCGTAGAAACAGGGAGCCATGAAAAACTGTTTTTT.

The genes are TRBV15 and TRBJ1-5; D gene ambiguous. CDR3 length: 13 amino acids. CDR1 is LNHNV and CDR2 is YYDKDF in the germline V gene (reference sequence). Trimming stripped 1 base from V and 6 bases from J, with 7 bases between. The CDR3 sequence is CATSRVRSQPQHF. In DNA form, the CDR3 reads TGTGCCACCAGCAGAGTTCGTAGTCAGCCCCAGCATTTT.

The rearrangement uses TRBV6-5 and TRBJ2-1; D is possibly TRBD1 (5 bases). V shed 8 bases and J shed 5 bases, with 13 bases lying between them. In germline, CDR1 is MNHEY, CDR2 SVGAGI. The CDR3 runs to 13 residues. CDR3 in DNA: TGTGCCAGCGGGGCAACGCGGAACAATGAGCAGTTCTTC. Its protein product is CASGATRNNEQFF.

V gene TRBV18 combines with J gene TRBJ2-1; 7 bases are shared with TRBD1. CDR3 length: 14 amino acids. The V and J ends lost 2 bases and 4 bases, in that order; junction bases with no gene match: 2. Per germline, CDR1 KGHSH and CDR2 LQKENI. The CDR3 DNA follows: TGTGCCAGCTCACCAGAGACAGGGTACAATGAGCAGTTCTTC. Encoded protein: CASSPETGYNEQFF.

By share, this clone ranks as medium-sized (0.01 to 0.1%). The rearrangement uses TRBV9 and TRBJ2-2; D is uncertain. Trimming took 4 bases from V and 4 from J, leaving 8 bases between them. The germline V gene has CDR1 SGDLS and CDR2 YYNGEE. CDR3 length equals 13 residues. The CDR3 protein is CASSMTGTGELFF. In nucleotides, the CDR3 is TGTGCCAGCAGCATGACGGGCACCGGGGAGCTGTTTTTT.

This chain links TRBV6-1 with TRBJ2-7; 7 nucleotides align to TRBD1. This CDR3 has 16 residues. Germline loops: CDR1 MNHNS, CDR2 SASEGT. J gave up 4 bases and V 4 bases, and 13 bases lay outside the gene matches. Here the CDR3 DNA reads TGTGCCAGCAGTGCCCCTCCCCCGGGACAGAGTTACGAGCAGTACTTC. As protein: CASSAPPPGQSYEQYF.

The V call is TRBV6-5, the J call TRBJ1-1; tentatively, D is TRBD1 (6 bases). Trimming pared 5 bases from V and 1 base from J, leaving 14 bases between. Per the germline V gene, CDR1 is MNHEY and CDR2 is SVGAGI. The CDR3 consists of 15 residues. The CDR3: CASSSQGKRNTEAFF. CDR3 in DNA: TGTGCCAGCAGTAGCCAGGGGAAGAGGAACACTGAAGCTTTCTTT.

In this sample, this clone turned up once. V is TRBV5-6 and J is TRBJ2-3; D is uncertain. CDR3 length: 13 residues. Per the germline V gene, CDR1 is SGHDT and CDR2 is YYEEEE. V was pared by 0 bases and J by 5 bases, with 7 bases between. CDR3 loop: CASSLARLDTQYF. DNA for the CDR3: TGTGCCAGCAGCTTGGCTAGACTAGATACGCAGTATTTT.

The chain recombines TRBV6-6 with TRBJ2-1; 8 positions agree with TRBD2. CDR1 and CDR2 from the germline V gene are MNHNY and SVGAGI (reference sequence). The CDR3 has 15 amino acids. V was clipped by 6 bases and J by 6 bases; unmatched bases: 10. The DNA of the CDR3 is TGTGCCAGCAGACCCCCCCTAGCGGGTGTCAATGAGCAGTTCTTC. Translating it yields CASRPPLAGVNEQFF.

A few counts support this clone. The gene calls are TRBV5-4 and TRBJ1-1; D not resolved. Trimming cost V 4 bases and J 6 bases, with 10 bases left between them. The germline V gene has CDR1 SGHNT and CDR2 YYREEE (reference sequence). This CDR3 is 12 amino acids long. The CDR3 DNA sequence: TGTGCCAGCAGCCAACCGGCGGCTGAAGCTTTCTTT. It yields the protein CASSQPAAEAFF. Based on the CDR3 plus reference TRBV5-4 and TRBJ1-1, the full variable domain is ETGVTQSPTHLIKTRGQQVTLRCSSQSGHNTVSWYQQALGQGPQFIFQYYREEENGRGNFPPRFSGLQFPNYSSELNVNALELDDSALYLCASSQPAAEAFFGQGTRLTVV.

The gene calls are TRBV15 and TRBJ1-2; D remains ambiguous. CDR3 size: 15 residues. Per germline, CDR1 LNHNV and CDR2 YYDKDF (reference sequence). Trimming took off 0 bases at V and 7 bases at J, with 15 bases between the two ends. The CDR3 here is CATSRDLVAGSGYTF. DNA for the CDR3: TGTGCCACCAGCAGAGATCTCGTGGCGGGTTCTGGCTACACCTTC. Filled out from reference TRBV15 and TRBJ1-2, the complete variable domain reads DAMVIQNPRYQVTQFGKPVTLSCSQTLNHNVMYWYQQKSSQAPKLLFHYYDKDFNNEADTPDNFQSRRPNTSFCFLDIRSPGLGDTAMYLCATSRDLVAGSGYTFGSGTRLTVV.

This clone was seen a handful of times. This chain connects TRBV4-1 to TRBJ2-1; tentative D call: TRBD1 (5 bases). Germline-derived CDR1 and CDR2 are MGHRA and YSYEKL. Trimming removed 2 bases from V and 13 bases from J, with 15 bases in between. The CDR3 spans 13 residues. As DNA, the CDR3 is TGCGCCAGCAGCCAATTTCGCAGGGAAGGTCAGTTCTTC. Amino acids: CASSQFRREGQFF.

This clone came up once. CDR3 sequence (DNA): TGTGCCAGCATAATTCGGGGTTCGGGCAATCAGCCCCAGCATTTT. Translated: CASIIRGSGNQPQHF. The chain has TRBV28 and TRBJ1-5; D unresolved. CDR3 length: 15 residues. The V and J ends lost 7 bases and 2 bases respectively, with 15 bases between them. Germline V CDR1 and CDR2: MDHEN, SYDVKM.

The V gene is TRBV5-1, the J gene TRBJ2-2, with no clear D. V was trimmed by 4 bases and J by 3 bases, leaving 16 bases between them. In germline, CDR1 is SGHRS, CDR2 YFSETQ. The CDR3 totals 16 residues. The CDR3 loop reads CASSRESRPHTGELFF. Here the CDR3 DNA reads TGCGCCAGCAGCCGAGAGTCGAGGCCCCACACCGGGGAGCTGTTTTTT.

The CDR3 nucleotides are TGTGCCAGCAGCCAAGACGAGTTGGCATCGGGATTGGAGACCCAGTACTTC. Amino acids: CASSQDELASGLETQYF. The chain is built from TRBV4-2 and TRBJ2-5; D may be TRBD2 (5 bases). This CDR3 contains 17 residues. V lost 0 bases, J lost 5 bases, and 19 bases lay in between. CDR1 and CDR2 from the germline V gene are LGHNA and YNFKEQ.

This clone was observed a few times. The chain employs TRBV19 and TRBJ2-2, with 8 bases that match TRBD2. The CDR3 is 17 amino acids. The germline V gene encodes CDR1 LNHDA and CDR2 SQIVND (reference sequence). V shed 1 base, J shed 2 bases, and the junction held 6 bases outside the gene matches. CDR3 DNA: TGTGCCAGTAGTATAGTCGGCCTAGCGGGTAACACCGGGGAGCTGTTTTTT. Translated: CASSIVGLAGNTGELFF.

The rearrangement links TRBV6-6 to TRBJ2-1; D may be TRBD1 (6 bases). Per germline, CDR1 MNHNY and CDR2 SVGAGI (reference sequence). This CDR3 spans 13 amino acids. V lost 6 bases, J lost 10 bases, and 16 bases lay in between. The CDR3 here is CASSPASRGEQFF. The CDR3 DNA sequence: TGTGCCAGCAGCCCCGCTAGTAGGGGGGAGCAGTTCTTC.

CDR3 sequence (DNA): TGTGCCAGCAGCAACAGCTGGCGGACTAACTCTGGGGCCAACGTCCTGACTTTC. This translates into CASSNSWRTNSGANVLTF. This chain connects TRBV11-2 to TRBJ2-6; TRBD2 is a possible D gene (6 bases). Trimming removed 5 bases at V and 0 bases at J, with 17 bases between. This CDR3 spans 18 amino acids. Germline CDR1 reads SGHAT; CDR2 reads FQNNGV.

The rearrangement joins TRBV2 to TRBJ1-4; D may be TRBD1 (5 bases). The CDR3 is made up of 14 amino acids. Germline V gene data show CDR1 as SNHLY and CDR2 as FYNNEI. V was cut by 4 bases and J by 6 bases, with 12 bases left in between. The CDR3 DNA reads TGTGCCAGCAGTGTAGGTGGCAGGGATGAAAAACTGTTTTTT. Residues: CASSVGGRDEKLFF. Full variable domain (outside the CDR3, taken from reference TRBV2 and TRBJ1-4): EPEVTQTPSHQVTQMGQEVILRCVPISNHLYFYWYRQILGQKVEFLVSFYNNEISEKSEIFDDQFSVERPDGSNFTLKIRSTKLEDSAMYFCASSVGGRDEKLFFGSGTQLSVL.

V gene TRBV5-1 combines with J gene TRBJ2-5; the D is unclear. Trimming left V 1 base short and J 0 bases short, with 4 bases between. The CDR3 has 13 amino acids. Germline assignment: CDR1 SGHRS and CDR2 YFSETQ. CDR3 nucleotides: TGCGCCAGCAGCTTGATCGACCAAGAGACCCAGTACTTC. Its translation is CASSLIDQETQYF. The variable domain in full, completed from reference TRBV5-1 and TRBJ2-5, reads KAGVTQTPRYLIKTRGQQVTLSCSPISGHRSVSWYQQTPGQGLQFLFEYFSETQRNKGNFPGRFSGRQFSNSRSEMNVSTLELGDSALYLCASSLIDQETQYFGPGTRLLVL.

This clone was detected a few times. The chain links TRBV5-1 to TRBJ2-7, with a weak D call TRBD1 (6 bases). The V end was cut by 2 bases, the J end by 1 base, with 13 bases between. The CDR3 spans 15 residues. Germline CDR1 SGHRS, CDR2 YFSETQ. In DNA form, the CDR3 reads TGCGCCAGCAGCTTACTGGGGACAACTTCCTACGAGCAGTACTTC. Its protein is CASSLLGTTSYEQYF. Complete variable domain (other parts from reference TRBV5-1 and TRBJ2-7): KAGVTQTPRYLIKTRGQQVTLSCSPISGHRSVSWYQQTPGQGLQFLFEYFSETQRNKGNFPGRFSGRQFSNSRSEMNVSTLELGDSALYLCASSLLGTTSYEQYFGPGTRLTVT.

This chain links TRBV27 with TRBJ1-1, with 9 nucleotides matching TRBD1. The trim removed 6 bases at V and 6 bases at J, leaving 8 bases unmatched. The germline V gene encodes CDR1 MNHEY and CDR2 SMNVEV (reference sequence). The CDR3 totals 14 residues. The CDR3 DNA is TGTGCCAGCAGACCCCCCGGGACAGGGTCTGAAGCTTTCTTT. This sequence encodes CASRPPGTGSEAFF.

This chain links TRBV4-2 with TRBJ1-1; D unresolved. CDR3 length equals 12 residues. Trimming left V 4 bases short and J 7 bases short, with 10 bases between. CDR1 is LGHNA and CDR2 is YNFKEQ in the germline V gene. The chain's CDR3 is CASSPGRGEAFF. The CDR3 DNA follows: TGTGCCAGCAGCCCAGGTCGGGGTGAAGCTTTCTTT.

V is TRBV5-6 and J is TRBJ1-1, with D tentatively TRBD1 (6 bases). Germline values: CDR1 SGHDT, CDR2 YYEEEE. The V and J ends lost 3 bases and 8 bases respectively, with 11 bases between them. This CDR3 has 12 residues. The DNA for the CDR3 is TGTGCCAGCAGCTGGCTGGACAGAGAAGCTTTCTTT. Its protein product is CASSWLDREAFF.

Only one count was recorded for this clone. The chain carries TRBV5-1 and TRBJ2-5; TRBD2 matches 14 bases. Germline CDR1 SGHRS, CDR2 YFSETQ. The CDR3 totals 17 residues. V was clipped by 4 bases and J by 0 bases; unmatched bases: 5. Here the CDR3 reads CASSTGLAGGNQETQYF. DNA of the CDR3: TGCGCCAGCAGCACTGGACTAGCGGGAGGAAACCAAGAGACCCAGTACTTC.

This clone was recorded once. J is TRBJ2-3 and V is TRBV7-9; 7 bases agree with TRBD1. The CDR3 totals 16 residues. V lost 5 bases to trimming and J lost 2 bases; unmatched junction nucleotides: 10. In germline, CDR1 is SEHNR, CDR2 FQNEAQ (reference sequence). Here the CDR3 reads CASSPRATGHTDTQYF. CDR3 nucleotide sequence: TGTGCCAGCAGCCCACGGGCGACAGGGCACACAGATACGCAGTATTTT.

The chain combines TRBV10-2 with TRBJ1-1; TRBD1 agrees at 9 bases. The J segment lost 2 bases and the V segment lost 8 bases, leaving 12 bases of the junction unmatched. The CDR3 totals 16 residues. Germline V gene lookup returns CDR1 WSHSY and CDR2 SAAADI. For the CDR3, the DNA is TGCGCCAGCCTCCCCGGGACAGGGAAAACTAACACTGAAGCTTTCTTT. It encodes CASLPGTGKTNTEAFF.

The rearrangement joins TRBV1 to TRBJ2-7; no check of the table's D call, TRBD1, against the DNA was made. TRBV1 is tagged as a pseudogene. The CDR3 runs 15 residues. As DNA, the CDR3 is TGCACCAGAACCCCCAACAGGGAAGACCGCCACGAGCAGTACTTC. Translating gives CTRTPNREDRHEQYF.

The genes are TRBV7-2 and TRBJ2-7; no reliable D call. This CDR3 is built from 14 residues. Germline assignment: CDR1 SGHTA and CDR2 FQGNSA. Trimming left V 2 bases short and J 6 bases short, with 14 bases between. The CDR3 nucleotides read TGTGCCAGCAGCTTAATCGTGTCTCCTATCGAGCAGTACTTC. This codes for CASSLIVSPIEQYF.